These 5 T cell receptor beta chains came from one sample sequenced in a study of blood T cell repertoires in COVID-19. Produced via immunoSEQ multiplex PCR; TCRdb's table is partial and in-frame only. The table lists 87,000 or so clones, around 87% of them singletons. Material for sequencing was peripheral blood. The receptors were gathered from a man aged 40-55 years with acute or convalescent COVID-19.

In DNA form, the CDR3 reads TGTGCCAGCCAGTTAACGGGGGGACCCAACACTGAAGCTTTCTTT. This codes for CASQLTGGPNTEAFF. This chain links TRBV6-6 with TRBJ1-1, with D maybe TRBD1 (5 bases). CDR1 is MNHNY and CDR2 is SVGAGI in the germline V gene (reference sequence). This CDR3 region has 15 residues. Trimming shortened V by 8 bases and J by 2 bases, and 18 bases separated the two germline ends.

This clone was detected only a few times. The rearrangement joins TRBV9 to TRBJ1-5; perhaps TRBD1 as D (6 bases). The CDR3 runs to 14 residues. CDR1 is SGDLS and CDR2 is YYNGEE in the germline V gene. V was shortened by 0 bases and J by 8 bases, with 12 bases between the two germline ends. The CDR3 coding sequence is TGTGCCAGCAGCGTAGGGGACAACGGGGAGCCCCAGCATTTT. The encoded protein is CASSVGDNGEPQHF.

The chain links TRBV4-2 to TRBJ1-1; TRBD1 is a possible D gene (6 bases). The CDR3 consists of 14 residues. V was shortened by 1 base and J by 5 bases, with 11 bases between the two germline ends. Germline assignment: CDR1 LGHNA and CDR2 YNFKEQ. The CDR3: CASSQAGARTEAFF. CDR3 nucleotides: TGTGCCAGCAGCCAAGCAGGGGCACGTACTGAAGCTTTCTTT.

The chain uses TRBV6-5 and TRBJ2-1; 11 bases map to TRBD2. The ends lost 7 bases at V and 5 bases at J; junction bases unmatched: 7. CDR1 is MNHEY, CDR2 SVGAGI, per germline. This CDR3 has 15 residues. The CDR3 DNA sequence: TGTGCCAGCATCCCTAGCGGGGGGCCCCACAATGAGCAGTTCTTC. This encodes CASIPSGGPHNEQFF.

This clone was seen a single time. The CDR3 loop reads CASSRTGGVGLFF. CDR3 DNA: TGTGCCAGCAGTAGGACAGGGGGGGTAGGACTGTTTTTT. This chain links TRBV21-1 with TRBJ1-4; no check of the table's D call, TRBD1, against the DNA was made. TRBV21-1 is reported as a pseudogene. The CDR3 length is 13 residues.